Following are 28 T cell receptor beta chains from one sample sequenced in a study of Graves' ophthalmopathy and Graves' hyperthyroidism. Amplification of TCR beta CDR3 regions used RNA transcripts. The library came from an HTBI-primed first-round RT-PCR and a second-round multiplex PCR. TCRdb ran MiXCR on the multiplex PCR reads and lists one entry per CDR3 protein. The sample shows a few hundred thousand distinct CDR3 sequences, 15% of them seen only once. Sequencing input: peripheral blood. These receptor sequences come from a woman aged 18-30 years with stable Graves' hyperthyroidism.

This clonotype came up a few times. The genes are TRBV11-2 and TRBJ2-3; D call uncertain. The CDR3 covers 14 residues. CDR1 SGHAT and CDR2 FQNNGV come from the germline V gene. V gave up 4 bases and J gave up 0 bases, with 8 bases separating them. The CDR3 coding sequence is TGTGCCAGCAGCTCTCCCCTTAGCACAGATACGCAGTATTTT. Translation gives CASSSPLSTDTQYF.

This clonotype came up many times. This chain connects TRBV2 to TRBJ2-7, with no clear D. Per the germline V gene, CDR1 is SNHLY and CDR2 is FYNNEI. The CDR3 spans 10 residues. Trimming removed 6 bases at V and 8 bases at J, with 8 bases between. The CDR3 is CASRSGQQYF. The CDR3 DNA reads as TGTGCCAGCAGGTCAGGTCAGCAGTACTTC. Together with reference TRBV2 and TRBJ2-7, the CDR3 gives the full variable domain: EPEVTQTPSHQVTQMGQEVILRCVPISNHLYFYWYRQILGQKVEFLVSFYNNEISEKSEIFDDQFSVERPDGSNFTLKIRSTKLEDSAMYFCASRSGQQYFGPGTRLTVT.

This clonotype was found many times. The chain recombines TRBV2 with TRBJ1-2; D call uncertain. The germline V gene encodes CDR1 SNHLY and CDR2 FYNNEI. Trimming removed 8 bases at V and 1 base at J, with 11 bases between. This CDR3 region has 13 residues. CDR3: CASDTGNNYGYTF. Here the CDR3 DNA reads TGTGCCAGCGATACGGGGAATAACTATGGCTACACCTTC. The variable domain in full, with the rest retrieved from reference TRBV2 and TRBJ1-2, is EPEVTQTPSHQVTQMGQEVILRCVPISNHLYFYWYRQILGQKVEFLVSFYNNEISEKSEIFDDQFSVERPDGSNFTLKIRSTKLEDSAMYFCASDTGNNYGYTFGSGTRLTVV.

This clonotype was counted ten times or more. V usage is TRBV6-5 and J usage is TRBJ1-1, with D possibly matching TRBD1 (5 bases). The germline CDR1 and CDR2 sequences are MNHEY and SVGAGI. The CDR3 is made up of 13 amino acids. The V and J ends lost 3 bases and 11 bases respectively, with 16 bases between them. This chain's CDR3 is CASSYRQGGHAFF. The CDR3 DNA reads as TGTGCCAGCAGTTATCGTCAGGGCGGTCACGCTTTCTTT.

This clonotype was detected only a few times. Given a much more abundant clone one base away, this may be a read error. The J gene is TRBJ1-5, the V gene TRBV19; a possible D gene is TRBD1 (5 bases). The CDR3 has 12 residues. The V gene's germline CDR1 is LNHDA and CDR2 SQIVND (reference sequence). CDR3 region: CASTWGNQPQQF. CDR3 nucleotides: TGTGCCAGTACGTGGGGCAATCAGCCCCAGCAGTTT.

This clonotype has ten or more counts. V usage is TRBV2 and J usage is TRBJ1-5; D is unresolved. The CDR3 length is 15 residues. The germline V gene has CDR1 SNHLY and CDR2 FYNNEI. Trimming left V 6 bases short and J 1 base short, with 13 bases between. CDR3 residues: CASRSGRGSNQPQHF. The CDR3 region has the DNA TGTGCCAGCAGGTCCGGGCGGGGAAGCAATCAGCCCCAGCATTTT.

The CDR3 DNA reads TGTGCCACCAGTGATTTGGGGGTCGGCACCGCGAACACCGGGGAGCTGTTTTTT. This gives the protein CATSDLGVGTANTGELFF. V is TRBV24-1 and J is TRBJ2-2; D remains unclear. Deletions cut 0 bases from V and 0 bases from J, with 13 bases between. The CDR3 covers 18 residues. CDR1 is KGHDR, CDR2 SFDVKD, per germline.

This clonotype was seen ten or more times. The rearrangement joins TRBV11-2 to TRBJ1-1, with D uncertain. This CDR3 spans 12 amino acids. Germline V CDR1 and CDR2: SGHAT, FQNNGV. V was trimmed by 2 bases and J by 7 bases, leaving 8 bases between them. The CDR3 sequence: CASSLSPHEAFF. The CDR3, as DNA: TGTGCCAGCAGCTTAAGTCCTCATGAAGCTTTCTTT.

At least ten counts were recorded for this clonotype. The chain uses TRBV20-1 and TRBJ1-2; D unresolved. Germline loops: CDR1 DFQATT, CDR2 SNEGSKA (reference sequence). Between the trimmed V and J ends, which lost 4 bases and 2 bases, there was a span of 11 bases. This CDR3 contains 13 residues. The CDR3: CSAKGGLNYGYTF. The CDR3 coding sequence is TGCAGTGCTAAGGGCGGATTGAACTATGGCTACACCTTC.

In this sample, this clonotype turned up many times. The chain recombines TRBV2 with TRBJ1-1; no definite D call. V was trimmed by 8 bases and J by 1 base, leaving 11 bases between them. CDR3 length equals 13 residues. Germline CDR1 reads SNHLY; CDR2 reads FYNNEI. CDR3 residues: CASHLPQNTEAFF. CDR3 DNA: TGTGCCAGCCACCTTCCACAGAACACTGAAGCTTTCTTT.

The chain employs TRBV27 and TRBJ1-2; unclear D gene. V was cut by 8 bases and J by 3 bases, with 16 bases left in between. The germline gives CDR1 MNHEY, CDR2 SMNVEV (reference sequence). This CDR3 comprises 14 residues. In nucleotides, the CDR3 is TGTGCCAGCGTCCGGAGCAGGTCATACTATGGCTACACCTTC. Translating gives CASVRSRSYYGYTF.

At least ten counts were recorded for this clonotype. The J gene is TRBJ1-2, the V gene TRBV11-3; the D gene is possibly TRBD1 (6 bases). Germline CDR1 and CDR2: SGHNT and YENEEA. V gave up 3 bases and J gave up 0 bases, with 14 bases separating them. The CDR3 is 16 amino acids. The CDR3 is CASSFGYTGPNYGYTF. The CDR3 DNA follows: TGTGCCAGCAGCTTCGGATATACAGGGCCTAACTATGGCTACACCTTC.

This clonotype was observed a handful of times. The genes are TRBV29-1 and TRBJ2-2; 7 bases align to TRBD2. The CDR3 contains 14 residues. Losses at the gene ends were 5 bases for V and 2 bases for J; bases not matched to a gene: 5. CDR1 SQVTM and CDR2 ANQGSEA come from the germline V gene. The CDR3 sequence is CSVRGGDNTGELFF. The CDR3 bases are TGCAGCGTTAGGGGAGGGGATAACACCGGGGAGCTGTTTTTT.

Details on this clonotype: The junction does not match germline at one end; this may be a read error. This sequence joins TRBV5-4 and TRBJ2-2; D remains ambiguous. The V gene's germline CDR1 is SGHNT and CDR2 YYREEE (reference sequence). The CDR3 length is 14 residues. The CDR3 DNA sequence: TGTGCCAGCAGCTTGGGAGGAAGGACCGAGGAGCTGTTTTTT. This encodes CASSLGGRTEELFF.

This clonotype was seen repeatedly, ten times or more. J is TRBJ1-5 and V is TRBV6-4; possible D gene TRBD1, 5 bases. The CDR3 has 13 residues. The germline V and J ends were trimmed by 8 bases and 10 bases, with 18 bases remaining between them. Looked up from germline, CDR1 is MRHNA and CDR2 is SNTAGT. CDR3 DNA sequence: TGTGCCAGCGCAGCAGGGCTTATGAGCCCCCAGCATTTT. Translating it yields CASAAGLMSPQHF.

This clonotype came up many times. The chain recombines TRBV19 with TRBJ1-5, with D maybe TRBD1 (5 bases). The V and J ends lost 2 bases and 3 bases respectively, with 17 bases between them. Germline V gene lookup returns CDR1 LNHDA and CDR2 SQIVND (reference sequence). This CDR3 has 17 residues. Here the CDR3 DNA reads TGTGCCAGTAGTATACCGAGTCTGGGGCTTTCCAATCAGCCCCAGCATTTT. It specifies CASSIPSLGLSNQPQHF.

This clonotype showed up many times. V and J are TRBV5-6 and TRBJ2-7, with D possibly being TRBD1 (6 bases). Trimming stripped 0 bases from V and 7 bases from J, with 17 bases between. CDR3 length: 15 amino acids. Germline V gene lookup returns CDR1 SGHDT and CDR2 YYEEEE. The CDR3 here is CASSLGPTGLGEQYF. The DNA for the CDR3 is TGTGCCAGCAGCTTGGGACCAACAGGGCTGGGGGAGCAGTACTTC.

This clonotype showed up many times. This chain connects TRBV11-1 to TRBJ1-5; perhaps TRBD1 as D (5 bases). The CDR3 spans 16 residues. Trimming shortened V by 1 base and J by 2 bases, and 12 bases separated the two germline ends. CDR1 SGHAT and CDR2 FQDESV come from the germline V gene (reference sequence). The chain's CDR3 is CASSLEGADGNQPQHF. The DNA of the CDR3 is TGTGCCAGCAGCTTAGAAGGGGCCGACGGCAATCAGCCCCAGCATTTT.

This clonotype was seen more than once but under ten times. The V call is TRBV19, the J call TRBJ1-5; 8 nucleotides line up with TRBD1. Germline values: CDR1 LNHDA, CDR2 SQIVND (reference sequence). The CDR3 spans 15 residues. V dropped 4 bases and J dropped 0; count of bases not matched to a gene: 2. The DNA for the CDR3 is TGTGCCAGTAGTAAAGGGACAGGTAGCAATCAGCCCCAGCATTTT. Its translation: CASSKGTGSNQPQHF.

The chain combines TRBV3-1 with TRBJ1-1, with D possibly being TRBD1 (5 bases). V was clipped by 1 base and J by 3 bases, with 12 bases between them. The CDR3 totals 15 residues. Germline CDR1 is LGHDT and CDR2 is YNNKEL (reference sequence). The CDR3 DNA reads TGTGCCAGCAGCCAAGGCGGCGGGGGAGACACTGAAGCTTTCTTT. Protein sequence: CASSQGGGGDTEAFF. The whole variable domain, filled in from reference TRBV3-1 and TRBJ1-1, reads DTAVSQTPKYLVTQMGNDKSIKCEQNLGHDTMYWYKQDSKKFLKIMFSYNNKELIINETVPNRFSPKSPDKAHLNLHINSLELGDSAVYFCASSQGGGGDTEAFFGQGTRLTVV.

This clonotype showed up just a few times. Its ends do not fully match the called genes, so a read error is possible. The chain couples TRBV4-2 to TRBJ1-1; TRBD1 matches at 8 bases. Germline values: CDR1 LGHNA, CDR2 YNFKEQ. The CDR3 is 15 residues long. CDR3 protein: CASSHKRQGLTEACF. The CDR3 nucleotides are TGTGCCAGCAGCCATAAGAGACAGGGGCTCACTGAAGCTTGCTTT.

This clonotype was detected many times. The chain couples TRBV7-2 to TRBJ1-1; TRBD1 is a possible D gene (5 bases). This CDR3 is built from 15 residues. The V and J ends lost 3 bases and 5 bases respectively, with 16 bases between them. CDR1 and CDR2 (germline): SGHTA, FQGNSA. The CDR3 DNA sequence: TGTGCCAGCAGCTTGGATGGTAGGGGACGAACTGAAGCTTTCTTT. It specifies CASSLDGRGRTEAFF.

The chain is built from TRBV5-1 and TRBJ2-2, with D maybe TRBD2 (7 bases). Between the trimmed V and J ends, which lost 4 bases and 0 bases, there was a span of 19 bases. The germline V gene has CDR1 SGHRS and CDR2 YFSETQ. CDR3 size: 18 residues. Here the CDR3 DNA reads TGCGCCAGCAGCCGCGGAGGGGGGGGCGTCGCGAACACCGGGGAGCTGTTTTTT. Its translation: CASSRGGGGVANTGELFF.

This clonotype was counted many times. A much bigger clone sits one base away, suggesting this may be a read error. In this CDR3 the conserved last residue, phenylalanine or tryptophan, is missing, so a read error is likely. The rearrangement links TRBV6-2 or TRBV6-3 to TRBJ2-7, with TRBD2 identical over 7 bases. CDR1 is MNHEY, CDR2 SVGEGT, per germline. The CDR3 length is 14 residues. Trimming at V came to 4 bases and at J to 6 bases, leaving 9 bases not matched to a gene. The chain's CDR3 is CASSLWGGTSEQYL. CDR3 sequence (DNA): TGTGCCAGCAGTTTATGGGGGGGGACCTCCGAGCAGTACCTC.

This clonotype came up many times. The V and J genes are TRBV6-2 or TRBV6-3 and TRBJ1-5, with 7 bases aligning to TRBD1. With V trimmed by 6 bases and J by 2 bases, 4 bases remained unmatched. This CDR3 contains 14 residues. Germline assignment: CDR1 MNHEY and CDR2 SVGEGT. The CDR3 coding sequence is TGTGCCAGCAGCAGCACAGGGGGCAATCAGCCCCAGCATTTT. Protein sequence: CASSSTGGNQPQHF.

At least ten counts were recorded for this clonotype. The rearrangement links TRBV7-2 to TRBJ2-7; D is tentatively TRBD1 or TRBD2 (5 bases each). Germline V gives CDR1 SGHTA, CDR2 FQGNSA. This CDR3 contains 15 residues. V was shortened by 5 bases and J by 6 bases, with 20 bases between the two germline ends. CDR3 protein: CASSPAAERGGEQYF. The DNA for the CDR3 is TGTGCCAGCAGCCCTGCCGCGGAGAGGGGCGGCGAGCAGTACTTC.

This clonotype has a handful of counts. It may be a read error: a sequence one base away is much more abundant. The chain combines TRBV7-2 with TRBJ1-2; D remains unclear. CDR1 and CDR2 from the germline V gene are SGHTA and FQGNSA. This CDR3 has 13 residues. CDR3 protein: CAGSSRVGYGYTF. CDR3 in DNA: TGTGCCGGCAGTTCCCGCGTGGGCTATGGCTACACCTTC.

The rearrangement joins TRBV6-4 to TRBJ2-7; D unresolved. The CDR3 sequence is 14 residues long. Looked up from germline, CDR1 is MRHNA and CDR2 is SNTAGT. The V and J ends lost 3 bases and 0 bases respectively, with 9 bases between them. Written as DNA, the CDR3 is TGTGCCAGCAGTGAAGTGGGCCTCTCCTACGAGCAGTACTTC. This codes for CASSEVGLSYEQYF.